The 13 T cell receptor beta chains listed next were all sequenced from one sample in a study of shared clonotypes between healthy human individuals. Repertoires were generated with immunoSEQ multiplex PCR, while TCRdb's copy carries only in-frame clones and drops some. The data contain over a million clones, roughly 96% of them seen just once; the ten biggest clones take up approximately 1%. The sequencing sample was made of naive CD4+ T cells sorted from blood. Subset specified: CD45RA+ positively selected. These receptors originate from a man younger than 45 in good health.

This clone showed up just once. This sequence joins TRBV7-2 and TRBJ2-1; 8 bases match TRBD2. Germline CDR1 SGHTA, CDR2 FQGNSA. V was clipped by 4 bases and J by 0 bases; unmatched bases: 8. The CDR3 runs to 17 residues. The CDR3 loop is CASSSGTSRSSYNEQFF. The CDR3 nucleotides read TGTGCCAGCAGCTCCGGGACTAGTCGGAGCTCCTACAATGAGCAGTTCTTC.

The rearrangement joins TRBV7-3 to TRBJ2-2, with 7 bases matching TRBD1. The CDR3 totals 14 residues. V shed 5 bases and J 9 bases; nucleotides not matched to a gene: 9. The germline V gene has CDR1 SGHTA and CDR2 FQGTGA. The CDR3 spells CASSRRTGERELFF. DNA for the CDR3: TGTGCCAGCAGCCGCCGCACAGGGGAAAGGGAGCTGTTTTTT.

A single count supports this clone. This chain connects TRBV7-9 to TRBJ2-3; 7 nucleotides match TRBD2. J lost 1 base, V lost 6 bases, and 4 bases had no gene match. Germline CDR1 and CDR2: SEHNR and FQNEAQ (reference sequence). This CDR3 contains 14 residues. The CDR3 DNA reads TGTGCCAGCAGAGTCAGCGGGGGCACAGATACGCAGTATTTT. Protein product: CASRVSGGTDTQYF.

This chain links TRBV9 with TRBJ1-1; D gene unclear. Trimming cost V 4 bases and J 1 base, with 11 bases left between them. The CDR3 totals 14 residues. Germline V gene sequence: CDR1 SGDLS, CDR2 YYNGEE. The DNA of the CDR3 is TGTGCCAGCAGCCGAGGGCTGGAGAACACTGAAGCTTTCTTT. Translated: CASSRGLENTEAFF.

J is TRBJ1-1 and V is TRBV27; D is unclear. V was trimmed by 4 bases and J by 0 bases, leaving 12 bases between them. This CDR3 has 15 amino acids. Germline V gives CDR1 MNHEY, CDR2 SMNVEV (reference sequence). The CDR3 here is CASSSLSHLNTEAFF. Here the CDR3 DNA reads TGTGCCAGCAGTTCTCTCAGCCATCTGAACACTGAAGCTTTCTTT.

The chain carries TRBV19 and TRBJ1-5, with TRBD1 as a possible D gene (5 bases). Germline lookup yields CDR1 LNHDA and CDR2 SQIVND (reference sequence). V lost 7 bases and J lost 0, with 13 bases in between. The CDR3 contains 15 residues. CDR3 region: CASTAGDYSNQPQHF. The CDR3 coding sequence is TGTGCCAGTACTGCGGGGGATTATAGCAATCAGCCCCAGCATTTT.

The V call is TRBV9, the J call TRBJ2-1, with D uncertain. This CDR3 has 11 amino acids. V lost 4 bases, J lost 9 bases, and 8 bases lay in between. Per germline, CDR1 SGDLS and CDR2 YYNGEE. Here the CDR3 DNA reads TGTGCCAGCAGCATAGCTGGTGAGCAGTTCTTC. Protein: CASSIAGEQFF.

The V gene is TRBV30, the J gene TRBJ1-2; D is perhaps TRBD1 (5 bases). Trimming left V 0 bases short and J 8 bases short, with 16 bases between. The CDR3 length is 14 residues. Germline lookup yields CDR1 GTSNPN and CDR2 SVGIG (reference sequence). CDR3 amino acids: CAWSVLRASQGYTF. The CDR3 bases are TGTGCCTGGAGTGTACTCAGGGCGTCCCAAGGCTACACCTTC.

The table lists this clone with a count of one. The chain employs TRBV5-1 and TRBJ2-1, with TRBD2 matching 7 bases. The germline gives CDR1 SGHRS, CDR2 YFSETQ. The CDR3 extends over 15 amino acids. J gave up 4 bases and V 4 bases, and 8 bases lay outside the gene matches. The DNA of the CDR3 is TGCGCCAGCAGCCAGGGACTAACGTCATACAATGAGCAGTTCTTC. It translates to CASSQGLTSYNEQFF. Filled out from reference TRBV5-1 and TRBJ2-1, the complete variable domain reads KAGVTQTPRYLIKTRGQQVTLSCSPISGHRSVSWYQQTPGQGLQFLFEYFSETQRNKGNFPGRFSGRQFSNSRSEMNVSTLELGDSALYLCASSQGLTSYNEQFFGPGTRLTVL.

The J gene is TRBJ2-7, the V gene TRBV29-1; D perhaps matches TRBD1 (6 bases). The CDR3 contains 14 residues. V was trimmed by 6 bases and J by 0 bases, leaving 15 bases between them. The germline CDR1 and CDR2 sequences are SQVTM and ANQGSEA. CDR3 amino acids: CSVRLGGSSYEQYF. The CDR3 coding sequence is TGCAGCGTCCGTTTAGGGGGTAGCTCCTACGAGCAGTACTTC.

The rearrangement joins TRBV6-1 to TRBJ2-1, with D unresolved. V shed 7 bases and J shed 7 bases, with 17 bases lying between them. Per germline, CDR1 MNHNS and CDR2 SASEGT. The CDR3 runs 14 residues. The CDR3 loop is CASIEGKGKNEQFF. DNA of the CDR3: TGTGCCAGCATCGAAGGCAAGGGTAAGAATGAGCAGTTCTTC.

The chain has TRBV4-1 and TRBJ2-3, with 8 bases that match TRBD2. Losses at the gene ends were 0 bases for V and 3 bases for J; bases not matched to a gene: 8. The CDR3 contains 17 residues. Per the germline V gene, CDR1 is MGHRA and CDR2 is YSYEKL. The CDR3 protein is CASSQDVAGIGTDTQYF. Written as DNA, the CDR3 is TGCGCCAGCAGCCAAGACGTAGCGGGAATCGGGACAGATACGCAGTATTTT.

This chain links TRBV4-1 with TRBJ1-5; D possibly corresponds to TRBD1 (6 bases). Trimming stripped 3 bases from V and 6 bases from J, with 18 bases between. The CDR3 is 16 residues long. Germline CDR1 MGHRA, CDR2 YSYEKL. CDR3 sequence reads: CASSQSTGATRQPQHF. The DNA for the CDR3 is TGCGCCAGCAGCCAGTCGACAGGAGCCACGCGTCAGCCCCAGCATTTT.